Described below is a single T cell receptor (beta chain) sequence and its context. The data belong to a study of cytomegalovirus exposure and HLA in healthy donors. Trimming took off 6 bases at V and 7 bases at J, with 15 bases between the two ends. The CDR3 has 13 amino acids. The germline V gene encodes CDR1 MDHEN and CDR2 SYDVKM. Sequencing used immunoSEQ multiplex PCR; TCRdb keeps in-frame clones, though not all of them. The data contain about 200,000 clones, roughly 84% of them singletons. Material for sequencing was PBMCs. The chain recombines TRBV28 with TRBJ1-2; D may be TRBD1 (5 bases). The clonotype comes from a woman aged 25 to 39 in good health and CMV-seropositive. CDR3 loop: CASRWIQGSGYTF. Written as DNA, the CDR3 is TGTGCCAGCAGGTGGATTCAGGGTTCTGGCTACACCTTC.